This record concerns one TCR beta chain sequence. Its antigen is not yet known. No clone much larger than this one lies a single base away; base qualities are absent. The germline V gene supplies CDR1 SGHRS and CDR2 YFSETQ. The CDR3 starts with the cysteine, ends with the phenylalanine, and has 14 residues. Only CDR3 DNA remains: 42 bases, in frame from the first base. From V the trimming removes 4 bases and from J it removes 9 bases, while the gene matches leave 5 bases of the junction unaccounted for. The data stem from a study of blood T cell repertoires in COVID-19 (TCRdb year 2020). Looking at the study overall: The collaborator samples originated in the United States, Italy and Spain and spanned the acute and convalescent phases of COVID-19. The prospective study material was composed of cDNA or gDNA derived from T cells, B-cell-depleted T cells, or PBMCs. The dataset comprised deeply sampled blood TCRbeta repertoires from subjects exposed to, actively infected with, or recovered from COVID-19. The repertoires were made available in a free public database intended to serve as a resource for research on the immune response to SARS-CoV-2. Samples were obtained from the ongoing ImmuneRACE study (first 160 participants) and from over a thousand subjects provided by 6 global collaborators. A de-identified subject ID, COVID-19 status, age in years and sex were almost always included in the sample metadata. Where available, HLA class I and class II types were taken from metadata supplied by the sample provider and were not determined by assay-based typing.

The collaborating institutions used their own protocols to collect whole blood in K2EDTA tubes. For TCRbeta analysis, collaborators shipped samples in one of three forms: frozen whole blood, isolated PBMCs, or DNA extracted from either of those sample types. Points the paper makes about the study in general: How much clinical and demographic metadata was included differed by source and by participant, and the metadata was provided uncurated.

The immunoSEQ Assay, a bias-controlled multiplex PCR, was used to amplify TCRbeta CDR3 regions from genomic DNA. Processing in the source paper ran as follows. The number of nucleated cells in each sample was estimated by amplification of reference gene primers within the assay. To quantify the absolute abundance of each unique TCRbeta CDR3 rearrangement, sequence reads were collapsed and filtered. Productive Simpson clonality was computed per sample as the square root of Simpson's diversity index over productive rearrangements. This is the immuneACCESS table as TCRdb keeps it, with only in-frame sequences that have V and J called. A part of the clones is gone; compared with another copy, unresolved V genes explain less than half, and the rest is unexplained. That table supplies the V and J calls and clone size; D and trimming were determined from the DNA. This sample is represented by 200,000 to 250,000 clones; roughly 80% of them were singletons. The leading ten clones occupy approximately 7.4% of the sample.

The sequencing sample was made of peripheral blood. This TCR derives from a woman in her forties or fifties with acute or convalescent COVID-19. The chain is encoded by TRBV5-1 joined to TRBJ2-1, with 12 bases in between that match TRBD2. The CDR3 reads as follows: CASSPSGRAGEQFF. The nucleotide sequence reads as follows: TGCGCCAGCAGCCCTAGCGGGAGGGCCGGTGAGCAGTTCTTC.